The source of this T cell receptor (beta chain) is a study of cytomegalovirus exposure and HLA in healthy donors. Findings and caveats of the study: In vitro data verified a few CMV-associated chains as specific for CMV antigens. The presence/absence work took it that sequencing depth was about the same across donors.

The CDR3 extends over 16 amino acids. Germline values: CDR1 SGHAT, CDR2 FQNNGV. Losses at the gene ends were 2 bases for V and 4 bases for J; bases not matched to a gene: 8. Both 60 Vbeta primers and 13 Jbeta primers went into the PCR. Clones were sequenced by immunoSEQ multiplex PCR, and TCRdb holds only the in-frame ones, with some missing. The sample shows 95,000 to 150,000 clones, over 65% of them seen only once. Worth noting for this clone: Its antigen is unknown.

The material sequenced was PBMCs. J is TRBJ2-5 and V is TRBV11-2, with 9 bases aligning to TRBD2. The clonotype was recovered from a woman aged 25 to 39 in good health and CMV-seropositive. CDR3 sequence reads: CASSLPRLAGIETQYF. CDR3 nucleotide sequence: TGTGCCAGCAGCTTACCCCGGCTAGCGGGGATAGAGACCCAGTACTTC. Full variable domain (remainder filled in from reference TRBV11-2 and TRBJ2-5): EAGVAQSPRYKIIEKRQSVAFWCNPISGHATLYWYQQILGQGPKLLIQFQNNGVVDDSQLPKDRFSAERLKGVDSTLKIQPAKLEDSAVYLCASSLPRLAGIETQYFGPGTRLLVL.